A single TCR beta chain is shown here with its context. This clonotype appeared many times. It lacks a known antigen. No base qualities exist here, and no much larger clone lies one base off it. V is trimmed back by 5 bases and J by 7 bases, and the junction contains 5 bases that no gene match accounts for. CDR3 length: 14 amino acids, cysteine to phenylalanine. Only the CDR3 part of the read is kept: 42 bases, read in frame from the first base. The CDR1 and CDR2 encoded by the germline V gene (reference sequence) are LNHNV and YYDKDF. Ophthalmopathy patients were characterized by moderately to severely active disease, a Clinical Activity Score of at least 3, a NOSPECS grade of at least 4, and a disease duration under 3 months. Patients with other autoimmune diseases, uncontrolled infections, pregnancy or lactation were excluded. Diagnosis relied on clinical symptoms, serum thyroxine, TRAb, thyroid ultrasound and orbital computed tomography. Ficoll-Paque density gradient centrifugation was used to isolate PBMCs from approximately 10 ml of fresh peripheral blood. Trizol reagent was used to extract the total RNA, and its quality was then checked on an Agilent 2100 Bioanalyzer.

The data originate from a study of Graves' ophthalmopathy and Graves' hyperthyroidism (dated by TCRdb to the late 2010s). With respect to the entire study: Peripheral blood was collected at initial diagnosis, before any treatment. For independent validation, a separate cohort was made up of approximately 18 hyperthyroidism patients plus 17 patients who later progressed from hyperthyroidism to ophthalmopathy. The roughly 99 discovery patients were divided at random into training and test sets in a 7:3 ratio. Once sampling was done, hyperthyroidism patients were given methimazole at a starting dose of 30 mg daily, while ophthalmopathy patients were given high-dose intravenous methylprednisolone. The study used TCR beta repertoire signatures to distinguish Graves' ophthalmopathy from Graves' hyperthyroidism and to predict progression to ophthalmopathy. In total, some 130 blood samples were TCR-sequenced: fewer than 50 ophthalmopathy, 80 or so hyperthyroidism and approximately 17 hyperthyroidism-to-ophthalmopathy patients. A discovery set of 100 patients (around 45 ophthalmopathy, approximately 58 stable hyperthyroidism) was enrolled to explore V-J signatures distinguishing ophthalmopathy from hyperthyroidism. T-cell repertoires of thyroid tissue and blood were compared in over five hyperthyroidism patients.

For repertoire sequencing, the TCR beta CDR3 regions were amplified from RNA transcripts. The first round was an RT-PCR using HTBI primers with the Qiagen OneStep RT-PCR kit, and this first round was followed by a second-round multiplex PCR, then size selection and purification. The libraries underwent paired-end sequencing with 100 bp reads on an Illumina HiSeq2000. Turning to the authors' computational methods: SOAPnuke was used to process the reads, removing any read that contained adapters or uncalled bases, had a mean Phred below 15, or lacked an exact match to the constant primer or identifier. COPE v1.2.5 was used to merge the high-quality paired reads. Unique nucleotide sequences were defined as clonotypes and aligned to IMGT TRB V, D and J references using MiTCR v1.1. The analysis was limited to V-J combinations with a frequency above 0.0001, which together covered around 99% of the repertoires. A TCR clonal expansion and chaos score per V-J combination was defined as the ratio of F50 clonal expansion to chaos observed in the TCRdist matrix. Features were reduced by Welch's t-statistics and random forest to some 13 V-J combinations, which fed a naive Bayes classifier. The similarity between thyroid and blood repertoires was quantified using the Morisita-Horn index. TCRdb trimmed the raw reads at Q25, called clones with MiXCR and kept productive beta chains. All rows with the same CDR3 protein become a single entry with the most common DNA and genes. TCRdb, not the authors, supplied the V and J calls. The sample table records roughly 480,000 distinct CDR3 sequences; 13% to 15% of these occur just once. The ten most abundant clones make up approximately 9.8% of the sample.

Study-wide findings and limitations: In cross-validation, the 13-signature model distinguished ophthalmopathy from stable hyperthyroidism with approximately 88% sensitivity and roughly 81% specificity, and in the test set the corresponding values were roughly 80% and 76%. Sample size was not statistically predetermined, and group allocation was not concealed from the investigators. In validation, the model predicted ophthalmopathy progression with 70.59% sensitivity and roughly 72% specificity; roughly eleven predicted patients were CT-confirmed with GO in a median of about 6.2 months. Most expanded thyroid clonotypes with a frequency above 0.001 also appeared in blood, which suggests that blood repertoires may reflect the immune response in the thyroid.

The receptor was derived from a woman in her twenties or thirties with Graves' ophthalmopathy. Donor details come from another sample of the same person, matched by shared clones. The material sequenced was blood. The V and J genes are TRBV15 and TRBJ1-6, and 7 bases in between align with TRBD1. The CDR3 here reads CATSPGTENSPLHF. DNA sequence: TGTGCCACCAGCCCCGGGACAGAAAATTCACCCCTCCACTTT.